This T cell receptor beta chain was observed in a study of blood T cells in healthy people across ages. Healthy Russian Caucasian donors spanned ages about 6 to 95 years. This CDR3 comprises 15 residues. Germline lookup yields CDR1 SGHNT and CDR2 YYREEE (reference sequence). Trimming took 5 bases from V and 4 from J; bases not matched to a gene: 11. A second PCR, run for roughly 7 to 12 cycles, used a sample-barcoded 5' primer plus a J-beta primer mix. TCRdb recomputed calls from the 5' RACE reads with MiXCR, one row per CDR3 protein. The table lists 1.5 million to 2 million distinct CDR3 sequences, 28% of them singletons.

The TCR was taken from a woman aged 25-40 years in good health. V is TRBV5-4 and J is TRBJ2-7; 8 bases are a match to TRBD2. What was sequenced was blood. The CDR3 region is CASRDGTSSDYEQYF. The CDR3 DNA sequence: TGTGCCAGCAGGGATGGGACTAGTTCCGATTACGAGCAGTACTTC.